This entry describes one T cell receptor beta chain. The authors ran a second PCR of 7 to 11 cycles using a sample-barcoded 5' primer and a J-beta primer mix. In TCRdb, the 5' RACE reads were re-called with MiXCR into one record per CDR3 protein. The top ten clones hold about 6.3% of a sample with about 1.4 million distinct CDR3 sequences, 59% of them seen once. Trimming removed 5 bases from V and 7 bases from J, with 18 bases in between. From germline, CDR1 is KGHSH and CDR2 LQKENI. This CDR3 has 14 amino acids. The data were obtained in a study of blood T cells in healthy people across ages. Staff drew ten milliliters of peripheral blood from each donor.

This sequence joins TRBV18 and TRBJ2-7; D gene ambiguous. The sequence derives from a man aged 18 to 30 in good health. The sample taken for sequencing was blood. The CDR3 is CASSIKGSPVEQYF. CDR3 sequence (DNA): TGTGCCAGCTCAATAAAGGGCTCCCCGGTGGAGCAGTACTTC.